This T cell receptor beta chain is drawn from a study of cytomegalovirus exposure and HLA in healthy donors (TCRdb year 2017). The study in broad terms: According to an earlier analysis of several hundred of the donors, some 170 million T cells yielded roughly 110 million unique TCR beta sequences and approximately 280 Gb of sequence data. Around 320 gigabases of sequencing data and approximately 85 million unique TCR sequences were included in an early release covering over 600 HLA-typed donors. Of the roughly 400 genotyped donors, around 81% fell in the genetic ancestry cluster associated with self-reported Caucasian donors. The study aimed to test whether signatures of past pathogen exposure could be identified by cataloging public T cell receptors. Using immunosequencing, the study profiled T cell repertoires from 500 to 800 subjects and related those repertoires to cytomegalovirus serostatus. In addition to the first cohort of 650 to 800 subjects, a separate validation cohort of approximately 130 different subjects was used. High-throughput TCR immunosequencing, statistical association of individual TCRs with disease status, and machine learning were combined to predict cytomegalovirus infection status. A later analysis re-analyzed previously published TCR beta repertoires from approximately 700 donors and added high-resolution HLA genotyping to study TCR occurrence patterns. The later analysis used no new phenotypic data to find candidate immune exposures, relying instead on TCR beta sequences and their occurrence across donors. To decide whether each TCR beta V gene segment behaved as functional or pseudogenic, an earlier analysis of several hundred of the donors relied on high-throughput TCR beta sequencing. Donor age, sex, ethnicity and CMV serostatus were compiled alongside the repertoire data. In a later genetic analysis, genome-wide SNP genotypes for about three fifths of the roughly 670 donors were used, and that subset was treated as a discovery cohort. All discovery cohort repertoires had been generated using a single sequencing platform. Class I and class II HLA loci were covered by the typing at four-digit resolution. Typing coverage varied by locus: roughly 620-630 donors for A, B, C, DRB1 and DQB1; some 520 for DQA1; some 610 for DPA1; roughly 470 for DPB1. Roughly 5 DR-DQ haplotypes were handled as single units for association and clustering because linkage in the cohort was strong. Among 300 to 450 genotyped donors of the cohort, an average of about 240,000 unique TCR beta nucleotide sequences were sequenced per donor, roughly 20% of them non-productive.

In the germline V gene (reference sequence), CDR1 corresponds to SEHNR and CDR2 to FQNEAQ. The CDR3 covers 11 residues, taking in both the cysteine and the phenylalanine. Of the read, only the CDR3 DNA is kept; its 33 bases are in frame from base 1. Deletion took 3 bases off V and 7 bases off J, with a span of 7 bases between the germline ends. A word on this clone: This receptor's antigen is unknown. No much larger clone exists at a distance of one base, and base qualities are not known.

The receptor library was made with the immunoSEQ multiplex PCR assay. The multiplex PCR relied on a mix of 60 forward primers for TCR Vbeta segments and 13 reverse primers for TCR Jbeta segments. A multiplex PCR assay on genomic DNA amplified the CDR3 region of rearranged TCR beta genes. The amplified TCR beta libraries were sequenced on the Illumina HiSeq System as 87-base-pair reads. Per the source publication's procedure: A later analysis counted about 82 million unique TCR beta chains across the 650 to 800 repertoires, and some 12 million of these chains were shared by at least two donors. A nearest-neighbor algorithm error-corrected the raw reads and collapsed the reads into unique sequences, merging closely related sequences to remove PCR and sequencing errors. Alignment of CDR3 sequences to IMGT reference sequences was used to assign V, D and J gene segments. For a sequence to be retained, at least a six-nucleotide match to both a V gene segment and a J gene segment was required. Rearrangements were classified as productive when the CDR3 lacked stop codons and remained in frame with V and J, and all other rearrangements were classified as non-productive. Following IMGT convention, CDR3 was defined as the stretch from the second conserved V-encoded cysteine up to the conserved J-encoded phenylalanine. The earlier analysis of 587 of the donors excluded sequences that lacked an unambiguous match to a single V gene segment. An earlier analysis of around 600 of the donors classified V segments as functional when productive rearrangements were above 56.7% and as segregating when the standard deviation between donors was above 5%. A statistical classification framework was built for diagnosing cytomegalovirus status from the catalog of TCR beta chain sequences. A later analysis assigned V and J genes by comparing TCR nucleotide sequences with IMGT/GENE-DB human TR gene sequences. A later analysis assigned CDR3 sequences and most-parsimonious VDJ recombination scenarios with the TCRdist pipeline. In a later analysis, every TCR beta chain was defined by the combination of its CDR3 amino acid sequence and its V-gene family, and reads without a unique V-gene family were dropped. As a way to deal with suspected cross-contamination and a sequencing artifact, a later analysis dropped approximately 590 nucleotide sequences that were highly shared and had low generation probability. In a later analysis, a clonal expansion index was calculated for each public chain from normalized within-repertoire ranks of inferred template counts. In a later analysis, generation probabilities were computed using a VDJ recombination model fitted to out-of-frame rearrangements, and the results were checked against IGoR. In a later analysis, hypergeometric tests were used to score TCR-TCR, TCR-HLA and TCR-CMV co-occurrence, with a repertoire-size bias correction applied to TCR pairs. In a later analysis, false discovery rates were estimated by permuting HLA or CMV assignments 20 times. In a later analysis, co-occurring TCRs were grouped using DBSCAN, and TCRdist sequence similarity was added for clustering within HLA-allele-positive subsets. Co-occurrence clustering excluded repertoires with fewer than 30,000 or more than 120,000 public chains, plus five with anomalous nucleotide sharing. The table was pulled from immuneACCESS by TCRdb, which kept in-frame rearrangements only. Such tables lose some clones; where checked, under half of the loss comes from unresolved V genes, and the rest has no known cause. The V and J calls and the clone size are those of that table, but D and trimming were determined from the DNA. The sample data list roughly 110,000 clones, and around 80% of these were observed just once. The ten most abundant clones make up almost 3% of the sample.

The cohort was made up of 666 healthy bone marrow donors. Cohort members were all nominally healthy when sampled, although unrecorded immune exposures were likely present. The donor tested CMV seropositive, placing the donor among the approximately 290 seropositive members of the cohort. Each donor provided a peripheral blood sample, and peripheral blood mononuclear cells were used for TCR beta sequencing. The Qiagen DNeasy Blood Extraction Kit was used to extract genomic DNA from the blood cell samples. The paper as a whole reports these results and caveats: Because HLA typing was unavailable for some donors at each locus, only the typed subset was used in association tests. The classifier was reported to diagnose cytomegalovirus status with high specificity and sensitivity in both the original cohort and the validation cohort. In a later genetic analysis, fewer N-insertions in productive TCRs were reported among donors in an Asian-associated ancestry cluster than the approximately 710-donor mean. In vitro tests confirmed that a few of the cytomegalovirus-associated TCR beta chains recognize cytomegalovirus antigens. Assigning TCR associations to individual alleles was difficult when HLA alleles, especially DR and DQ, strongly co-occurred. The study gave a list of some 150 TCR beta chains associated with cytomegalovirus. Only TCR beta chains were sequenced in this cohort, and the absence of alpha or paired-chain data limited detectable features. Roughly uniform sequencing depth across donors was assumed in presence/absence analyses, although this assumption may not hold. A cluster of highly shared sequence variants was judged likely to represent a technical artifact of the sequencing pipeline. Immune exposure information for the cohort was limited to CMV serostatus. In a later analysis, HLA-associated TCR beta chains were found to be more clonally expanded and to have lower generation probabilities than equally common non-associated chains. Most TCR sequences were seen in very few donors, while some public TCRs were found in many individuals. A further reported finding was that TCR beta sequences accurately predicted the HLA-A and HLA-B alleles for most subjects in the first cohort. Approximately 16 rarely observed V segments, including chromosome 9 orphons, were excluded from the earlier analysis of 550 to 700 of the donors because counts were too low. The 87-base-pair reads could not distinguish some IMGT-functional V segments, including TRBV6-2 and TRBV6-3, so those segments were excluded. Linkage disequilibrium might explain the correlated functional status among segregating V segments, but an unknown experimental factor could not be ruled out. At a false discovery rate of 0.05, a later analysis linked some 17,000 TCR beta sequences to specific HLA alleles. V-gene and J-gene trimming of TCR beta chains was associated with a missense DCLRE1C variant in a later genetic analysis, and the association was replicated in an independent cohort. According to a later analysis, parvovirus B19, influenza, CMV and Epstein-Barr virus appeared linked to several top co-occurrence clusters. An earlier analysis of approximately 540 of the donors showed that most TCR beta V segments appeared in productive rearrangements either about 90% or about 30% of the time, which broadly matched IMGT annotations. In a later analysis, TCR association rates were found to vary across HLA loci, with the most associated TCRs seen for DRB1 alleles and the fewest for HLA-C alleles. It was suggested by the authors that the approach could potentially be generalized to other disease states and immunological phenotypes. In a later analysis, most CMV-associated TCR beta chains were found to appear HLA-restricted, with HLA associations seemingly driven largely by CMV exposure.

The receptor chain draws on TRBV7-9 and TRBJ2-7; too little of a D gene remains to name it. This clonotype was sampled from a woman younger than 35 in good health and CMV-seropositive. The sample consisted of PBMCs. DNA sequence: TGTGCCAGCAGCTTCGGGTTGGAGCAGTACTTC. Its translation reads: CASSFGLEQYF.